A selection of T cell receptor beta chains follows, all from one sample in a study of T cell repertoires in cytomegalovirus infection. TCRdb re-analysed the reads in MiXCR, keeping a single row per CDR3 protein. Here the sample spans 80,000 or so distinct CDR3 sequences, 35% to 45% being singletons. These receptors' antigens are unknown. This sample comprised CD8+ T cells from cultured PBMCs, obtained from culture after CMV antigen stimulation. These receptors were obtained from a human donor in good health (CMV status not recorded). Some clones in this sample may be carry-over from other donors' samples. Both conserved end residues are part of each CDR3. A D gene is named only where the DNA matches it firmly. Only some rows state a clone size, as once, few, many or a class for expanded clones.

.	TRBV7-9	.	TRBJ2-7	TGTGCCAGCAGCACGGACGGTTACGAGCAGTACTTC	CASSTDGYEQYF
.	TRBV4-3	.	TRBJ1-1	TGCGCCAGCAGCCAAGCGCAAGGGGATTGGGCTGAAGCTTTCTTT	CASSQAQGDWAEAFF
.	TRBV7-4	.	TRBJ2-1	TGTGCCAGCAGCTCCCCGATAAGCGGGCCCTCCTACAATGAGCAGTTCTTC	CASSSPISGPSYNEQFF
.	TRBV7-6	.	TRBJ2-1	TGTGCCAGCAGCTTAGGGGGACGGGACAATGAGCAGTTCTTC	CASSLGGRDNEQFF
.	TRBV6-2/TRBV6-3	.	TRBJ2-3	TGTGCCAGCAGTTACACTGACGTTTGGACCTCCACAGATACGCAGTATTTT	CASSYTDVWTSTDTQYF
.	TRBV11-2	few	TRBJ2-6	TGTGCCAGCAGCTTAGGCATTGGGGTCTCAGGGGCCAACGTCCTGACTTTC	CASSLGIGVSGANVLTF
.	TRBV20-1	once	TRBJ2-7	TGCAGTGCTAGTGAGTACATCTACGAGCAGTACTTC	CSASEYIYEQYF
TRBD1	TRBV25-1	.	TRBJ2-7	TGTGCCAGCAGTTCCAGCTGGGACAGTTCCACCTACGAGCAGTACTTC	CASSSSWDSSTYEQYF
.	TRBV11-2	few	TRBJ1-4	TGTGCCAGCAGCTTAGCCCCACAGGGACCTAATGAAAAACTGTTTTTT	CASSLAPQGPNEKLFF
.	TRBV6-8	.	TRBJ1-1	TGTGCCAGCAGTTACCTAGATGAAGCTTTCTTT	CASSYLDEAFF
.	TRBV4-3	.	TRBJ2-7	TGCGCCAGCAGCCAAGCCCCGGGAGACACCTACGAGCAGTACTTC	CASSQAPGDTYEQYF
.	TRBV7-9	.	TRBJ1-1	TGTGCCAGCAGCTTAGTAGGGCTGGGGACTGAAGCTTTCTTT	CASSLVGLGTEAFF
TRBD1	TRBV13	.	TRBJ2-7	TGTGCCAGCAGCTTTACAGGGGTCGGAGAGTACGAGCAGTACTTC	CASSFTGVGEYEQYF
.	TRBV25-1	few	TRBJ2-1	TGTGCCAGCAGTGTAGTGGGTGGTGCGGGACCTTTAAATGAGCAGTTCTTC	CASSVVGGAGPLNEQFF
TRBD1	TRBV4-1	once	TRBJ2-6	TGCGCCAGCAGCCAAGATAGGACAGGGATAGGCTCTGGGGCCAACGTCCTGACTTTC	CASSQDRTGIGSGANVLTF
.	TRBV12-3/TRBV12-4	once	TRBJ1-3	TGTGCCAGCAGTCCAAACAGGGAGGACTCTGGAAACACCATATATTTT	CASSPNREDSGNTIYF
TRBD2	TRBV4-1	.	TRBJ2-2	TGCGCCAGCAGCCATATAGCGGGGGGCCGCACCGGGGAGCTGTTTTTT	CASSHIAGGRTGELFF
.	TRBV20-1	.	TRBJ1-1	TGCAGTGCTAGAGGAAGATCGCAGGGAGAGGTGAGGACTGAAGCTTTCTTT	CSARGRSQGEVRTEAFF
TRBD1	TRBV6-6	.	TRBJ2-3	TGTGCCAGCCATGACAGGGTGTCCTTTGGAGAATACACAGATACGCAGTATTTT	CASHDRVSFGEYTDTQYF
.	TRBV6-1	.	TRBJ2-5	TGTGCCAGCAGTGAACGCGCTCAGACTCACCAAGAGACCCAGTACTTC	CASSERAQTHQETQYF
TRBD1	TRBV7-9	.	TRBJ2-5	TGTGCCAGCAGCTTCCCAACAGCCAAACAGGGGGACCAGGAGCAATTTCAAGAGACCCAGTACTTC	CASSFPTAKQGDQEQFQETQYF
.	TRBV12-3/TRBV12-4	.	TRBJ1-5	TGTGCCAGCAGTTTTGGTCCAGGAGGGCAGCCCCAGCATTTT	CASSFGPGGQPQHF
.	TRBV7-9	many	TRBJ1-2	TGTGCCAGCAGCTTTTTATCGTCAGGAGCTATTGGTGGCTACACCTTC	CASSFLSSGAIGGYTF
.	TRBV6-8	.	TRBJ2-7	TGTGCCAGCAGTTACTCGGGTCCTCTGGGCTACGAGCAGTACTTC	CASSYSGPLGYEQYF
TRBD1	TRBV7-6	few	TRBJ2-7	TGTGCCAGCAGCTCGGGACAGCTCTACGAGCAGTACTTC	CASSSGQLYEQYF
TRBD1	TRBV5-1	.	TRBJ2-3	TGCGCCAGCAGCTTCTCATCCCCCGCCAGGGGGACAGATACGCAGTATTTT	CASSFSSPARGTDTQYF